These 17 T cell receptor beta chains came from one sample sequenced in a study of shared clonotypes between healthy human individuals. Repertoires were generated with immunoSEQ multiplex PCR, while TCRdb's copy carries only in-frame clones and drops some. The sample includes a few million clones, over 90% of them seen just once. Sequencing input: naive CD4+ T cells from PBMCs. Stated subset: CD45RA+ positively selected. The receptors here all came from a man in his late teens or twenties in good health. Some clones in this sample may be carry-over from other donors' samples.

The chain links TRBV4-1 to TRBJ2-5; 8 positions match TRBD1. Germline lookup yields CDR1 MGHRA and CDR2 YSYEKL. V lost 0 bases and J lost 6; bases outside the gene matches: 6. This CDR3 is built from 15 residues. The CDR3 region is CASSQERTGRKTQYF. For the CDR3, the DNA is TGCGCCAGCAGCCAAGAGAGGACAGGGAGGAAGACCCAGTACTTC.

The chain has TRBV9 and TRBJ2-1; the match to TRBD1 covers 9 bases. There are 20 residues in the CDR3. Germline V CDR1 and CDR2: SGDLS, YYNGEE. After removal of 0 bases from V and 4 bases from J, the junction contained 17 bases not matched to a gene. CDR3 nucleotide sequence: TGTGCCAGCAGCGTAGGGAGGGGTCGTGACAGGGGGTCTGTATACAATGAGCAGTTCTTC. It codes for CASSVGRGRDRGSVYNEQFF.

The J gene is TRBJ1-3, the V gene TRBV7-9; D call uncertain. Germline V CDR1 and CDR2: SEHNR, FQNEAQ (reference sequence). V shed 2 bases and J shed 0 bases, with 8 bases lying between them. This CDR3 contains 15 residues. CDR3 sequence: CASSLQESSGNTIYF. The CDR3 DNA follows: TGTGCCAGCAGCTTACAAGAGAGCTCTGGAAACACCATATATTTT. The whole variable domain, remainder taken from reference TRBV7-9 and TRBJ1-3, is DTGVSQNPRHKITKRGQNVTFRCDPISEHNRLYWYRQTLGQGPEFLTYFQNEAQLEKSRLLSDRFSAERPKGSFSTLEIQRTEQGDSAMYLCASSLQESSGNTIYFGEGSWLTVV.

This clone is a singleton in its sample. This CDR3 is also generated by other DNA sequences in the sample. As DNA, the CDR3 is TGTGCCAGCAGCGTAGTCCCCCCCGGGGAGCTGTTTTTT. Protein: CASSVVPPGELFF. The chain joins TRBV9 to TRBJ2-2, with no clear D. Trimming shortened V by 0 bases and J by 6 bases, and 6 bases separated the two germline ends. Germline V CDR1 and CDR2: SGDLS, YYNGEE. CDR3 size: 13 residues.

The J gene is TRBJ1-2, the V gene TRBV18; 8 positions match TRBD1. After removal of 6 bases from V and 0 bases from J, the junction contained 6 bases not matched to a gene. CDR1 and CDR2 (germline): KGHSH, LQKENI. This CDR3 is 15 amino acids long. CDR3: CASSRGQAANYGYTF. DNA for the CDR3: TGTGCCAGCTCGCGGGGACAGGCAGCTAACTATGGCTACACCTTC.

This chain links TRBV27 with TRBJ2-7; the D is unclear. Germline V CDR1 and CDR2: MNHEY, SMNVEV (reference sequence). V lost 6 bases and J lost 7, with 19 bases in between. The CDR3 consists of 14 residues. CDR3 coding DNA: TGTGCCAGCAGCCCCCGTGCCCAGAAGCCGGAGCAGTACTTC. It codes for CASSPRAQKPEQYF.

DNA of the CDR3: TGCGCCAGCAGCTCCGGGACTAGCGGGAGGGCCATAGATACGCAGTATTTT. This translates into CASSSGTSGRAIDTQYF. This rearrangement joins TRBV5-1 to TRBJ2-3; 16 nucleotides match TRBD2. This CDR3 contains 17 residues. Trimming removed 3 bases from V and 5 bases from J; junction bases left unmatched: 6. Germline-derived CDR1 and CDR2 are SGHRS and YFSETQ.

The chain employs TRBV19 and TRBJ2-7, with 9 bases matching TRBD1. The CDR3 is 13 amino acids. CDR1 LNHDA and CDR2 SQIVND come from the germline V gene (reference sequence). J gave up 7 bases and V 6 bases, and 7 bases lay outside the gene matches. CDR3 loop: CASSHPTGGEQYF. For the CDR3, the DNA is TGTGCCAGTAGCCACCCGACAGGGGGAGAGCAGTACTTC.

This chain connects TRBV5-6 to TRBJ2-1; D gene uncertain. Trimming took off 4 bases at V and 8 bases at J, with 7 bases between the two ends. This CDR3 spans 11 amino acids. Germline CDR1 is SGHDT and CDR2 is YYEEEE. In nucleotides, the CDR3 is TGTGCCAGCAGCAGGCTAGATGAGCAGTTCTTC. This codes for CASSRLDEQFF.

This chain joins TRBV5-1 and TRBJ2-7; tentatively, D is TRBD2 (6 bases). From germline, CDR1 is SGHRS and CDR2 YFSETQ. The CDR3 loop spans 14 amino acids. V lost 0 bases and J 6 bases, leaving 13 bases between the germline ends. The CDR3 DNA sequence: TGCGCCAGCAGCTTGGAGGGACTGCTGGGCGAGCAGTACTTC. Translated: CASSLEGLLGEQYF.

The chain joins TRBV9 to TRBJ2-2, with D uncertain. The CDR3 runs 13 residues. Germline CDR1 reads SGDLS; CDR2 reads YYNGEE. V shed 2 bases and J shed 7 bases, with 9 bases lying between them. This CDR3 reads CASSVDPDGELFF. The CDR3 nucleotides read TGTGCCAGCAGCGTCGACCCGGACGGGGAGCTGTTTTTT.

The chain has TRBV4-2 and TRBJ1-2, with D possibly TRBD1 on 5 matching bases. This CDR3 is built from 16 residues. CDR1 LGHNA and CDR2 YNFKEQ come from the germline V gene. V was cut by 4 bases and J by 7 bases, with 22 bases left in between. CDR3 sequence (DNA): TGTGCCAGCAGCCCGCAACGACAGACCCCGGCCGGTGGCTACACCTTC. It translates to CASSPQRQTPAGGYTF.

The gene calls are TRBV19 and TRBJ1-5; D gene uncertain. Between the trimmed V and J ends, which lost 0 bases and 5 bases, there was a span of 5 bases. CDR3 length equals 13 residues. CDR1 is LNHDA and CDR2 is SQIVND in the germline V gene (reference sequence). The CDR3 coding sequence is TGTGCCAGTAGTATAGATGACGATCAGCCCCAGCATTTT. Translation gives CASSIDDDQPQHF.

To note about this clone: Other DNA sequences in the sample encode the same CDR3. The V call is TRBV5-1, the J call TRBJ1-4; TRBD1 is a possible D gene (6 bases). Germline-derived CDR1 and CDR2 are SGHRS and YFSETQ. The CDR3 has 15 residues. Deletions cut 2 bases from V and 2 bases from J, with 10 bases between. CDR3 sequence (DNA): TGCGCCAGCAGCTTATCAGGGGCTACTAATGAAAAACTGTTTTTT. Protein product: CASSLSGATNEKLFF.

Written as DNA, the CDR3 is TGTGCCAGTAGTCCCCGAGGTAGCGGGAGACCCACCGGGGAGCTGTTTTTT. Its translation is CASSPRGSGRPTGELFF. The genes are TRBV19 and TRBJ2-2; 9 bases are a match to TRBD2. Losses at the gene ends were 5 bases for V and 4 bases for J; bases not matched to a gene: 11. Germline assignment: CDR1 LNHDA and CDR2 SQIVND (reference sequence). This CDR3 is built from 17 residues.

The chain's CDR3 is CASSPTSGANTGELFF. CDR3 DNA: TGTGCCAGCAGCCCTACTAGCGGGGCGAACACCGGGGAGCTGTTTTTT. The chain uses TRBV7-3 and TRBJ2-2; 10 positions agree with TRBD2. Germline-derived CDR1 and CDR2 are SGHTA and FQGTGA. Trimming removed 5 bases from V and 0 bases from J; junction bases left unmatched: 3. The CDR3 is made up of 16 amino acids.

This clone was counted between two and nine times. The chain employs TRBV11-1 and TRBJ2-3; the D gene could be TRBD1 or TRBD2 (6 bases each). The germline V gene has CDR1 SGHAT and CDR2 FQDESV (reference sequence). CDR3 length: 14 residues. V shed 1 base and J shed 2 bases, with 7 bases lying between them. CDR3 in amino acids: CASSLGGATDTQYF. The CDR3 DNA follows: TGTGCCAGCAGCTTAGGGGGGGCCACAGATACGCAGTATTTT.